The 24 T cell receptor beta chains below were found in one sample sequenced in a study of cytomegalovirus exposure and HLA in healthy donors. PCR employed 60 Vbeta and 13 Jbeta primers. Data came from immunoSEQ multiplex PCR; TCRdb stores just in-frame clones and leaves some out. The data show 200,000 to 250,000 clones, under 80% seen once. Sequencing was performed on PBMCs. The origin of the receptors is a woman aged 25 to 45 in good health and CMV-seronegative.

This clone has only one observation. The CDR3 reads CASSQSQTYEQYF. The CDR3 DNA reads TGCGCCAGCAGTCAATCCCAGACCTACGAGCAGTACTTC. The V and J genes are TRBV23-1 and TRBJ2-7; D is undetermined. TRBV23-1 is designated an ORF whose function remains uncertain. This CDR3 comprises 13 residues. Trimming took off 0 bases at V and 2 bases at J, with 5 bases between the two ends.

This rearrangement joins TRBV29-1 to TRBJ2-3; 8 positions match TRBD2. CDR1 and CDR2 from the germline V gene are SQVTM and ANQGSEA. The ends lost 4 bases at V and 2 bases at J; junction bases unmatched: 8. This CDR3 has 15 residues. CDR3 region: CSVAASGGPTDTQYF. CDR3 in DNA: TGCAGCGTTGCCGCCAGCGGGGGCCCCACAGATACGCAGTATTTT.

This clone appeared a few times. The chain uses TRBV6-1 and TRBJ1-6; 8 nucleotides agree with TRBD1. The CDR3 totals 15 residues. V lost 3 bases, J lost 7 bases, and 5 bases stayed unmatched. The germline V gene has CDR1 MNHNS and CDR2 SASEGT. The DNA for the CDR3 is TGTGCCAGCAGTGACTGGACAGGGAACAATTCACCCCTCCACTTT. This gives the protein CASSDWTGNNSPLHF.

The rearrangement uses TRBV5-1 and TRBJ1-5; TRBD1 aligns across 7 bases. Germline V lookup: CDR1 SGHRS, CDR2 YFSETQ. The J segment lost 3 bases and the V segment lost 4 bases, leaving 4 bases of the junction unmatched. The CDR3 sequence is 14 residues long. Here the CDR3 DNA reads TGCGCCAGCAGCACAGGGGACCACAATCAGCCCCAGCATTTT. Translation gives CASSTGDHNQPQHF.

This clone was found a few times. The V gene is TRBV27, the J gene TRBJ2-1, with 8 bases fitting TRBD2. V was pared by 2 bases and J by 6 bases, with 9 bases of the junction left unmatched. Germline V lookup: CDR1 MNHEY, CDR2 SMNVEV (reference sequence). The CDR3 length is 16 residues. The CDR3 DNA sequence: TGTGCCAGCAGTTTAGAACCCGGGAGGGCCGTCAATGAGCAGTTCTTC. Amino acids: CASSLEPGRAVNEQFF.

This chain links TRBV6-5 with TRBJ2-2, with 12 bases fitting TRBD2. From germline, CDR1 is MNHEY and CDR2 SVGAGI. The CDR3 totals 15 residues. J was trimmed by 4 bases and V by 7 bases; bases with no gene match: 4. The CDR3 DNA sequence: TGTGCCAGCACCTGGACTAGCGGGACCACCGGGGAGCTGTTTTTT. Translation gives CASTWTSGTTGELFF.

The chain links TRBV7-9 to TRBJ2-3; TRBD2 is a possible D gene (5 bases). Between the trimmed V and J ends, which lost 5 bases and 6 bases, there was a span of 21 bases. The CDR3 is made up of 16 amino acids. Germline V gene lookup returns CDR1 SEHNR and CDR2 FQNEAQ (reference sequence). CDR3 nucleotide sequence: TGTGCCAGCAGCCCTTGGGCGGGTGGATGGGAGGATACGCAGTATTTT. This codes for CASSPWAGGWEDTQYF.

This chain joins TRBV6-5 and TRBJ1-2; possible D gene TRBD1, 6 bases. Trimming removed 4 bases from V and 5 bases from J, with 20 bases in between. CDR3 length: 16 amino acids. The V gene's germline CDR1 is MNHEY and CDR2 SVGAGI. The CDR3 here is CASSSPHRAGEYGYTF. The CDR3 DNA is TGTGCCAGCAGTTCACCCCACCGGGCAGGGGAATATGGCTACACCTTC.

The chain combines TRBV5-6 with TRBJ2-1; D ambiguous. The V gene's germline CDR1 is SGHDT and CDR2 YYEEEE. V was clipped by 4 bases and J by 13 bases, with 12 bases between them. The CDR3 spans 11 residues. The CDR3 here is CASSQSSVQFF. The DNA of the CDR3 is TGTGCCAGCAGCCAGTCTAGTGTACAGTTCTTC. Full variable domain (rest looked up from reference TRBV5-6 and TRBJ2-1): DAGVTQSPTHLIKTRGQQVTLRCSPKSGHDTVSWYQQALGQGPQFIFQYYEEEERQRGNFPDRFSGHQFPNYSSELNVNALLLGDSALYLCASSQSSVQFFGPGTRLTVL.

There are a few counts of this clone. The DNA of the CDR3 is TGTGCCAGCAGACTATCCGGGACAGTAGAGACCCAGTACTTC. Translated, it gives CASRLSGTVETQYF. V gene TRBV6-5 combines with J gene TRBJ2-5, with 7 nucleotides matching TRBD1. Germline loops: CDR1 MNHEY, CDR2 SVGAGI. The CDR3 consists of 14 residues. V was pared by 6 bases and J by 4 bases, with 8 bases of the junction left unmatched.

V is TRBV6-6 and J is TRBJ2-1; possibly TRBD1 for D (6 bases). V was clipped by 2 bases and J by 6 bases, with 17 bases between them. Germline CDR1 MNHNY, CDR2 SVGAGI (reference sequence). This CDR3 spans 16 amino acids. The CDR3 sequence: CASSYVQGKLGNEQFF. The CDR3 coding sequence is TGTGCCAGCAGTTACGTACAGGGTAAATTGGGCAATGAGCAGTTCTTC.

The chain links TRBV10-2 to TRBJ2-1, with a tentative D call TRBD2 (6 bases). The germline V and J ends were trimmed by 2 bases and 12 bases, with 11 bases remaining between them. The CDR3 runs 12 residues. Germline CDR1 WSHSY, CDR2 SAAADI. The CDR3 nucleotides read TGCGCCAGCAGTGAGACAGGAGGGGTGCAGTTCTTC. Protein: CASSETGGVQFF.

This clone was detected once. The chain links TRBV20-1 to TRBJ1-1; D unclear. Germline CDR1 and CDR2: DFQATT and SNEGSKA (reference sequence). This CDR3 has 8 amino acids. The CDR3 DNA is TGCAGGAGGGCCGTAACTTTCTTT. Translating gives CRRAVTFF.

The V gene is TRBV7-3, the J gene TRBJ2-7; a possible D gene is TRBD2 (6 bases). The CDR3 sequence is 12 residues long. V lost 5 bases to trimming and J lost 4 bases, with 9 bases between them. Looked up from germline, CDR1 is SGHTA and CDR2 is FQGTGA. CDR3 DNA: TGTGCCAGCAGCCCGGGGGAGTACGAGCAGTACTTC. This encodes CASSPGEYEQYF.

The CDR3 nucleotides are TGCGCCAGCACAGGGCCTGGGGCCAACGTCCTGACTTTC. This encodes CASTGPGANVLTF. The rearrangement links TRBV5-1 to TRBJ2-6; a possible D gene is TRBD1 (5 bases). Trimming took off 6 bases at V and 2 bases at J, with 6 bases between the two ends. The CDR3 has 13 amino acids. Germline loops: CDR1 SGHRS, CDR2 YFSETQ.

The CDR3 DNA is TGCAGCGTTGGATCTAGCGGCTCCTACGAGCAGTACTTC. Protein sequence: CSVGSSGSYEQYF. The rearrangement joins TRBV29-1 to TRBJ2-7, with TRBD2 matching 7 bases. The CDR3 covers 13 residues. The V and J ends lost 4 bases and 0 bases, in that order; junction bases with no gene match: 3. CDR1 and CDR2 (germline): SQVTM, ANQGSEA.

This clone turned up a few times. This chain links TRBV6-7 with TRBJ2-3; 8 bases match TRBD1. TRBV6-7 is an ORF, and what it does is uncertain. V gave up 7 bases and J gave up 6 bases; unmatched junction bases: 3. CDR3 size: 12 residues. CDR3 residues: CASIHRGDTQYF. Written as DNA, the CDR3 is TGTGCCAGCATTCACAGGGGGGATACGCAGTATTTT.

V usage is TRBV6-1 and J usage is TRBJ2-7; D unresolved. V lost 1 base, J lost 2 bases, and 6 bases lay in between. This CDR3 contains 13 residues. Germline-derived CDR1 and CDR2 are MNHNS and SASEGT. CDR3 in DNA: TGTGCCAGCAGTGAAGGACTGACCTACGAGCAGTACTTC. This gives the protein CASSEGLTYEQYF.

This chain joins TRBV11-2 and TRBJ2-7; D perhaps matches TRBD2 (6 bases). The V and J ends lost 6 bases and 3 bases respectively, with 18 bases between them. The length of the CDR3 is 15 residues. Germline V CDR1 and CDR2: SGHAT, FQNNGV. The CDR3 region has the DNA TGTGCCAGCAGTCTAGTCATCGGCGGGGTCTACGAGCAGTACTTC. Its translation: CASSLVIGGVYEQYF.

The CDR3 sequence: CATFDREVPDTQYF. CDR3 coding DNA: TGTGCCACCTTTGACAGGGAAGTACCAGATACGCAGTATTTT. The chain has TRBV10-3 and TRBJ2-3; 7 positions agree with TRBD1. CDR3 size: 14 residues. CDR1 is ENHRY, CDR2 SYGVKD, per germline. Trimming cost V 10 bases and J 4 bases; bases outside gene matches: 11.

V is TRBV29-1 and J is TRBJ1-3; D is undetermined. Trimming took 4 bases from V and 0 from J, leaving 7 bases between them. The CDR3 runs to 13 residues. The V gene's germline CDR1 is SQVTM and CDR2 ANQGSEA. The CDR3 DNA sequence: TGCAGCGTTGGACTGAGCTCTGGAAACACCATATATTTT. Translated: CSVGLSSGNTIYF.

This clone was detected only once. The V gene is TRBV30, the J gene TRBJ1-6; D ambiguous. This CDR3 is 15 amino acids long. Trimming pared 3 bases from V and 7 bases from J, leaving 16 bases between. CDR1 and CDR2 from the germline V gene are GTSNPN and SVGIG (reference sequence). The CDR3 loop is CAWRPPDPLNSPLHF. The DNA for the CDR3 is TGTGCCTGGAGACCTCCCGATCCACTCAATTCACCCCTCCACTTT.

This rearrangement joins TRBV18 to TRBJ1-5, with no clear D. CDR1 and CDR2 (germline): KGHSH, LQKENI. CDR3 length: 16 amino acids. V was pared by 1 base and J by 3 bases, with 13 bases between. The CDR3 loop is CASSPQENLFNQPQHF. The CDR3 nucleotides are TGTGCCAGCTCACCACAGGAGAACCTCTTCAATCAGCCCCAGCATTTT.

This rearrangement joins TRBV6-5 to TRBJ1-6; D not certain. The germline CDR1 and CDR2 sequences are MNHEY and SVGAGI. The V end lost 0 bases, the J end lost 7 bases, and 10 bases lay between the germline ends. The CDR3 is 15 residues long. The CDR3 spells CASSYSIQKNSPLHF. DNA for the CDR3: TGTGCCAGCAGTTACTCGATACAGAAAAATTCACCCCTCCACTTT.